What follows are 18 T cell receptor beta chains derived from one specimen sequenced in a study of blood T cell repertoires in COVID-19. Profiling relied on immunoSEQ multiplex PCR, and the TCRdb table lists in-frame clones only, not all of them. The top ten clones hold 2.5% to 3.5% of a sample with about 400,000 clones, around nine tenths of them seen once. Sequenced material: peripheral blood. Receptor source: a human donor in a cohort sampled during active COVID-19.

This chain uses TRBV28 with TRBJ2-2, with 9 bases that match TRBD2. With V trimmed by 2 bases and J by 7 bases, 5 bases remained unmatched. Germline V gene data show CDR1 as MDHEN and CDR2 as SYDVKM. CDR3 length: 15 residues. In nucleotides, the CDR3 is TGTGCCAGCAGTTTACACAGCGGGAGGATCGGGGAGCTGTTTTTT. It translates to CASSLHSGRIGELFF.

V usage is TRBV5-1 and J usage is TRBJ2-7, with 10 positions matching TRBD2. Trimming cost V 4 bases and J 7 bases; bases outside gene matches: 11. The germline CDR1 and CDR2 sequences are SGHRS and YFSETQ. CDR3 size: 15 residues. CDR3 residues: CASSPRLAGEREQYF. The CDR3 DNA reads TGCGCCAGCAGCCCTCGCCTAGCGGGAGAGCGTGAGCAGTACTTC.

The V gene is TRBV7-6, the J gene TRBJ2-5, with TRBD2 matching over 10 bases. The CDR3 sequence is 15 residues long. Looked up from germline, CDR1 is SGHVS and CDR2 is FNYEAQ. The J segment lost 5 bases and the V segment lost 10 bases, leaving 13 bases of the junction unmatched. CDR3 in amino acids: CANTFLAGGRETQYF. CDR3 DNA sequence: TGTGCCAACACCTTCTTAGCGGGAGGTAGGGAGACCCAGTACTTC.

V and J are TRBV19 and TRBJ2-1; TRBD2 matches at 11 bases. The CDR3 consists of 16 residues. Germline CDR1 and CDR2: LNHDA and SQIVND (reference sequence). V lost 5 bases to trimming and J lost 8 bases; unmatched junction nucleotides: 11. The CDR3 region has the DNA TGTGCCAGTAGTTCCTTTGGTAGCGGGGGGGCCTATGAGCAGTTCTTC. Translated: CASSSFGSGGAYEQFF.

The rearrangement joins TRBV24-1 to TRBJ2-2; the match to TRBD2 covers 13 bases. This CDR3 contains 17 residues. Germline CDR1 and CDR2: KGHDR and SFDVKD. Trimming removed 3 bases from V and 5 bases from J; junction bases left unmatched: 5. DNA of the CDR3: TGTGCCACCAGTGATGGGACTAGCGGGGCGGTGACCGGGGAGCTGTTTTTT. Encoded protein: CATSDGTSGAVTGELFF.

The V call is TRBV19, the J call TRBJ2-1; perhaps TRBD2 as D (6 bases). The length of the CDR3 is 14 residues. V was cut by 1 base and J by 5 bases, with 9 bases left in between. Germline CDR1 is LNHDA and CDR2 is SQIVND (reference sequence). The CDR3 loop is CASSIAGDDNEQFF. In DNA form, the CDR3 reads TGTGCCAGTAGTATAGCGGGGGACGACAATGAGCAGTTCTTC.

The CDR3 DNA reads TGTGCCAGCAGCAAATGGACGACTAGCGCCTACAATGAGCAGTTCTTC. The encoded protein is CASSKWTTSAYNEQFF. The genes are TRBV21-1 and TRBJ2-1; TRBD2 is taken as the D call from the table, unchecked against the DNA. TRBV21-1 is marked as a pseudogene. CDR3 size: 16 residues.

V and J are TRBV7-8 and TRBJ1-5, with D possibly being TRBD1 (5 bases). V lost 3 bases to trimming and J lost 6 bases, with 9 bases between them. The germline V gene has CDR1 SGHVS and CDR2 FQNEAQ. The CDR3 sequence is 13 residues long. In DNA, the CDR3 is TGTGCCAGCAGCTTGGGTAGGGGTCAGCCCCAGCATTTT. Amino acids: CASSLGRGQPQHF.

The CDR3 reads CASRQGTYEQYF. In DNA, the CDR3 is TGTGCCAGCAGACAGGGAACCTACGAGCAGTACTTC. This chain joins TRBV25-1 and TRBJ2-7; possibly TRBD1 for D (6 bases). Germline CDR1 and CDR2: MGHDK and SYGVNS. The CDR3 length is 12 residues. V was cut by 6 bases and J by 2 bases, with 8 bases left in between.

The rearrangement joins TRBV7-2 to TRBJ2-3; D unclear. CDR3 size: 14 residues. The V end lost 2 bases, the J end lost 2 bases, and 8 bases lay between the germline ends. Germline-derived CDR1 and CDR2 are SGHTA and FQGNSA. This chain's CDR3 is CASSLSGFTDTQYF. CDR3 nucleotide sequence: TGTGCCAGCAGCTTATCGGGTTTCACAGATACGCAGTATTTT.

The chain employs TRBV4-1 and TRBJ2-1; TRBD2 agrees at 7 bases. V dropped 0 bases and J dropped 10; count of bases not matched to a gene: 0. Germline CDR1 is MGHRA and CDR2 is YSYEKL. The CDR3 has 12 amino acids. The CDR3 bases are TGCGCCAGCAGCCAAGAGGGGGGGGAGCAGTTCTTC. This translates into CASSQEGGEQFF.

The DNA of the CDR3 is TGTGCCAGCAGCTTGAGAGCGGGGATTGGCACAGATACGCAGTATTTT. As protein: CASSLRAGIGTDTQYF. The chain recombines TRBV5-4 with TRBJ2-3; 7 bases line up with TRBD2. The CDR3 extends over 16 amino acids. With V trimmed by 1 base and J by 1 base, 6 bases remained unmatched. Germline V CDR1 and CDR2: SGHNT, YYREEE (reference sequence).

This clone was seen once. The gene calls are TRBV30 and TRBJ1-4; D remains ambiguous. This CDR3 has 13 residues. Germline V gene data show CDR1 as GTSNPN and CDR2 as SVGIG (reference sequence). V lost 0 bases and J 7 bases, leaving 9 bases between the germline ends. In nucleotides, the CDR3 is TGTGCCTGGAGTGTAGGAGCGTTTGAAAAACTGTTTTTT. Its protein product is CAWSVGAFEKLFF. Combining the CDR3 with reference TRBV30 and TRBJ1-4 gives the whole variable domain SQTIHQWPATLVQPVGSPLSLECTVEGTSNPNLYWYRQAAGRGLQLLFYSVGIGQISSEVPQNLSASRPQDRQFILSSKKLLLSDSGFYLCAWSVGAFEKLFFGSGTQLSVL.

This chain uses TRBV5-1 with TRBJ2-6; perhaps TRBD1 as D (5 bases). The germline gives CDR1 SGHRS, CDR2 YFSETQ. This CDR3 contains 15 residues. V lost 5 bases, J lost 2 bases, and 11 bases lay in between. CDR3 amino acids: CASRSDSTGANVLTF. The CDR3 coding sequence is TGCGCCAGCAGGAGTGACAGTACTGGGGCCAACGTCCTGACTTTC.

The V gene is TRBV12-3 or TRBV12-4, the J gene TRBJ1-1; D might be TRBD1 (5 bases). This CDR3 is built from 13 residues. Trimming removed 1 base at V and 8 bases at J, with 11 bases between. The CDR3: CASSLGPGEEAFF. The CDR3 DNA reads TGTGCCAGCAGTTTAGGACCGGGGGAAGAAGCTTTCTTT.

V usage is TRBV30 and J usage is TRBJ1-1; no reliable D call. This CDR3 has 11 residues. Trimming shortened V by 5 bases and J by 3 bases, and 7 bases separated the two germline ends. Germline V lookup: CDR1 GTSNPN, CDR2 SVGIG (reference sequence). The CDR3 DNA reads as TGTGCCTGGGACACAGACACTGAAGCTTTCTTT. It encodes CAWDTDTEAFF.

This sequence joins TRBV6-5 and TRBJ2-7; 8 bases are shared with TRBD1. CDR3 length: 16 residues. Germline V gene data show CDR1 as MNHEY and CDR2 as SVGAGI. V gave up 0 bases and J gave up 6 bases; unmatched junction bases: 10. The CDR3 DNA reads TGTGCCAGCAGTTACTCGACAGGGGAAGAAGTTCTCGAGCAGTACTTC. It translates to CASSYSTGEEVLEQYF.

The chain employs TRBV2 and TRBJ1-6; 9 positions agree with TRBD1. V trimming: 10 bases; J trimming: 6 bases; junction bases outside the gene matches: 10. The CDR3 extends over 15 amino acids. Germline CDR1 and CDR2: SNHLY and FYNNEI. Here the CDR3 reads CATAGGDRVNSPLHF. CDR3 sequence (DNA): TGTGCCACCGCCGGTGGGGACAGGGTTAATTCACCCCTCCACTTT. Filled out from reference TRBV2 and TRBJ1-6, the complete variable domain reads EPEVTQTPSHQVTQMGQEVILRCVPISNHLYFYWYRQILGQKVEFLVSFYNNEISEKSEIFDDQFSVERPDGSNFTLKIRSTKLEDSAMYFCATAGGDRVNSPLHFGNGTRLTVT.